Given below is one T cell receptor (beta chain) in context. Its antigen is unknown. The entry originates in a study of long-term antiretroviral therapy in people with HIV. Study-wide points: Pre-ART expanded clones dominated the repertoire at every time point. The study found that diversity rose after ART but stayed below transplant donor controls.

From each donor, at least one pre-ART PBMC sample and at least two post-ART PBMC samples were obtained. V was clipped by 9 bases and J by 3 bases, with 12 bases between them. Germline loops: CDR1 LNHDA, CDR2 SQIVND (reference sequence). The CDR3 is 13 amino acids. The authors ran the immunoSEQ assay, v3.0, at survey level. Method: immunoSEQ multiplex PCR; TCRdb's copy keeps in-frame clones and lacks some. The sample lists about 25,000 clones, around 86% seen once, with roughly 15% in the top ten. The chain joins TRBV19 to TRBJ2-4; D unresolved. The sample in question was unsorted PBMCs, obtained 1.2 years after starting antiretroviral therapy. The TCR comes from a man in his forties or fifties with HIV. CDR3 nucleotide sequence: TGTGCCAGCCGCAGTGGCGGCAAAAACATTCAGTACTTC. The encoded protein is CASRSGGKNIQYF.